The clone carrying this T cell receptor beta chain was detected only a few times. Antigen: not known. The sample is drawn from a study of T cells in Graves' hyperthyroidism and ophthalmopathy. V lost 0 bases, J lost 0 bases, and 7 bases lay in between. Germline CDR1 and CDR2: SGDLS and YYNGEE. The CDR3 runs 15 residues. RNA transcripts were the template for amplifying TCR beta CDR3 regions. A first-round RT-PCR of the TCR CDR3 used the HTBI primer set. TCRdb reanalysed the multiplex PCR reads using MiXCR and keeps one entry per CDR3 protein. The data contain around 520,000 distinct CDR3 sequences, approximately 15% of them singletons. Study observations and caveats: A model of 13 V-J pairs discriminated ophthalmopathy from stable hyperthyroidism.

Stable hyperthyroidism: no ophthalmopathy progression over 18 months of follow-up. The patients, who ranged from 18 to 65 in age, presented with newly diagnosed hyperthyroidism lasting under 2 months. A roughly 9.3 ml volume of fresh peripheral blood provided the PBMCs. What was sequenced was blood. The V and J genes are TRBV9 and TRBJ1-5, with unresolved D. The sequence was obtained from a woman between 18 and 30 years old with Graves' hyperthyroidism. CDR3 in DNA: TGTGCCAGCAGCGTAGACGGGTTTAGCAATCAGCCCCAGCATTTT. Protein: CASSVDGFSNQPQHF. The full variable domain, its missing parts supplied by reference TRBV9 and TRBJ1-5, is DSGVTQTPKHLITATGQRVTLRCSPRSGDLSVYWYQQSLDQGLQFLIQYYNGEERAKGNILERFSAQQFPDLHSELNLSSLELGDSALYFCASSVDGFSNQPQHFGDGTRLSIL.